The 24 T cell receptor beta chains below come from one sample, sequenced in a study of early T cells in non-severe SARS-CoV-2 infection. MiXCR, run by TCRdb on the 5' RACE reads, gives a single entry per CDR3 protein. The data contain 95,000 to 110,000 distinct CDR3 sequences, roughly 10% of them singletons. Material: whole blood. The receptors come from an adult who was a healthcare worker with PCR-confirmed SARS-CoV-2 infection or an uninfected control (not recorded which).

This clonotype has more than one count but fewer than ten. The V and J genes are TRBV7-8 and TRBJ2-7, with TRBD2 matching over 9 bases. Germline values: CDR1 SGHVS, CDR2 FQNEAQ. The CDR3 extends over 15 amino acids. Trimming removed 5 bases from V and 7 bases from J; junction bases left unmatched: 12. The CDR3 DNA reads as TGTGCCAGCAGCGTTCGACTAGCGGCTCTTTCGGAGCAGTACTTC. Translated, it gives CASSVRLAALSEQYF.

The sample holds a few counts of this clonotype. This chain links TRBV21-1 with TRBJ2-2; TRBD1, the D gene given by the table, was not confirmed from the DNA. TRBV21-1 is termed a pseudogene. This CDR3 region has 12 residues. The CDR3 DNA sequence: TGTGCCAGCAGAACAGGGGCCGGGGAGCTGTTTTTT. As protein: CASRTGAGELFF.

This clonotype has a count of ten or more. The chain employs TRBV27 and TRBJ2-7; TRBD2 is a possible D gene (7 bases). The germline V gene encodes CDR1 MNHEY and CDR2 SMNVEV (reference sequence). V lost 7 bases and J 1 base, leaving 11 bases between the germline ends. The CDR3 totals 13 residues. The CDR3 loop reads CASMGGASYEQYF. The CDR3 nucleotides are TGTGCCAGCATGGGGGGGGCATCCTACGAGCAGTACTTC.

This clonotype was found many times. The gene calls are TRBV28 and TRBJ2-5; tentative D call: TRBD2 (5 bases). The CDR3 totals 15 residues. Germline CDR1 MDHEN, CDR2 SYDVKM. V was trimmed by 2 bases and J by 5 bases, leaving 15 bases between them. This CDR3 is CASSLAGTTGETQYF. In DNA, the CDR3 is TGTGCCAGCAGTTTAGCGGGCACAACCGGGGAGACCCAGTACTTC.

This clonotype was counted at least ten times. This sequence joins TRBV18 and TRBJ1-2; D might be TRBD1 (6 bases). The CDR3 covers 15 residues. Germline CDR1 reads KGHSH; CDR2 reads LQKENI. The ends were cut back, 2 bases at V and 3 bases at J, with 13 bases in the middle. In DNA form, the CDR3 reads TGTGCCAGCTCACCAGTACAGGGATTTGACTATGGCTACACCTTC. Translated, it gives CASSPVQGFDYGYTF.

This clonotype was observed many times. The rearrangement joins TRBV2 to TRBJ2-5; no definite D call. Germline V gene data show CDR1 as SNHLY and CDR2 as FYNNEI. V dropped 4 bases and J dropped 5 bases, with 5 bases sitting between them. This CDR3 comprises 11 residues. CDR3 in DNA: TGTGCCAGCAGTGCGAAGGAGACCCAGTACTTC. Translating gives CASSAKETQYF.

This chain uses TRBV9 with TRBJ1-4, with TRBD1 as a possible D gene (5 bases). V lost 4 bases to trimming and J lost 8 bases, with 15 bases between them. The CDR3 totals 14 residues. The germline V gene encodes CDR1 SGDLS and CDR2 YYNGEE. CDR3 DNA: TGTGCCAGCAGCTCACAGGCAGGCGACGAAAAACTGTTTTTT. It specifies CASSSQAGDEKLFF. Based on the CDR3 plus reference TRBV9 and TRBJ1-4, the full variable domain is DSGVTQTPKHLITATGQRVTLRCSPRSGDLSVYWYQQSLDQGLQFLIQYYNGEERAKGNILERFSAQQFPDLHSELNLSSLELGDSALYFCASSSQAGDEKLFFGSGTQLSVL.

This CDR3 reads CSAPSGRLKQYF. CDR3 sequence (DNA): TGCAGTGCCCCCAGCGGGAGGCTCAAGCAGTACTTC. The chain has TRBV20-1 and TRBJ2-7; TRBD2 matches at 9 bases. The CDR3 contains 12 residues. Germline CDR1 DFQATT, CDR2 SNEGSKA (reference sequence). V dropped 6 bases and J dropped 8; count of bases not matched to a gene: 8.

This clonotype was recorded at least ten times. The chain employs TRBV5-5 and TRBJ2-5; a possible D gene is TRBD2 (5 bases). This CDR3 spans 13 amino acids. V was pared by 1 base and J by 12 bases, with 16 bases between. Germline V gene data show CDR1 as SGHKS and CDR2 as YYEKEE (reference sequence). CDR3 amino acids: CASSLMPRDHEYF. For the CDR3, the DNA is TGTGCCAGCAGCTTGATGCCCCGGGATCATGAGTACTTC.

V is TRBV3-1 and J is TRBJ2-3, with D perhaps TRBD1 or TRBD2 (5 bases each). Trimming took off 1 base at V and 8 bases at J, with 13 bases between the two ends. Looked up from germline, CDR1 is LGHDT and CDR2 is YNNKEL (reference sequence). This CDR3 spans 14 amino acids. CDR3 in DNA: TGTGCCAGCAGCCAAGGGGGGTCTGTAGGTACGCAGTATTTT. It specifies CASSQGGSVGTQYF.

This clonotype was seen at least ten times. The chain couples TRBV19 to TRBJ2-1, with D possibly being TRBD2 (6 bases). Germline CDR1 reads LNHDA; CDR2 reads SQIVND (reference sequence). Trimming shortened V by 5 bases and J by 6 bases, and 14 bases separated the two germline ends. The CDR3 is made up of 14 amino acids. As DNA, the CDR3 is TGTGCCAGTAGTTCCAACGGAGGGCTCAATGAGCAGTTCTTC. Amino acid sequence: CASSSNGGLNEQFF. The full variable domain, with the rest looked up from reference TRBV19 and TRBJ2-1, is DGGITQSPKYLFRKEGQNVTLSCEQNLNHDAMYWYRQDPGQGLRLIYYSQIVNDFQKGDIAEGYSVSREKKESFPLTVTSAQKNPTAFYLCASSSNGGLNEQFFGPGTRLTVL.

The table lists this clonotype with many counts. This chain uses TRBV7-9 with TRBJ1-1; the D gene is possibly TRBD1 (6 bases). The V gene's germline CDR1 is SEHNR and CDR2 FQNEAQ (reference sequence). With 0 bases removed from V and 3 bases from J, the gap between germline ends came to 11 bases. The CDR3 is 15 amino acids. In DNA, the CDR3 is TGTGCCAGCAGCTTAGCGGAGGGGGGTTACACTGAAGCTTTCTTT. It translates to CASSLAEGGYTEAFF.

This clonotype has more than one count but fewer than ten. The rearrangement uses TRBV11-2 and TRBJ1-1; D gene unclear. Germline assignment: CDR1 SGHAT and CDR2 FQNNGV. V lost 4 bases and J lost 6, with 12 bases in between. CDR3 length: 13 residues. As DNA, the CDR3 is TGTGCCAGCAGCTCCCTCAGTGGAGCTGAAGCTTTCTTT. This sequence encodes CASSSLSGAEAFF. Full variable domain (remainder filled in from reference TRBV11-2 and TRBJ1-1): EAGVAQSPRYKIIEKRQSVAFWCNPISGHATLYWYQQILGQGPKLLIQFQNNGVVDDSQLPKDRFSAERLKGVDSTLKIQPAKLEDSAVYLCASSSLSGAEAFFGQGTRLTVV.

This clonotype has a handful of counts. The chain recombines TRBV28 with TRBJ2-7; D gene uncertain. Germline CDR1 and CDR2: MDHEN and SYDVKM. The V end was cut by 7 bases, the J end by 6 bases, with 7 bases between. The CDR3 spans 10 residues. CDR3 nucleotides: TGTGCCAGCATGGGTCCCGAGCAGTACTTC. It yields the protein CASMGPEQYF.

This clonotype occurred many times. V is TRBV5-4 and J is TRBJ2-1; no clear D gene. The CDR3 consists of 14 residues. The ends were cut back, 1 base at V and 1 base at J, with 6 bases in the middle. Germline V lookup: CDR1 SGHNT, CDR2 YYREEE (reference sequence). The CDR3 here is CASSLLGSYNEQFF. CDR3 nucleotide sequence: TGTGCCAGCAGCTTGCTCGGTTCCTACAATGAGCAGTTCTTC.

This clonotype came up many times. This chain connects TRBV12-3 or TRBV12-4 to TRBJ2-1, with D tentatively TRBD2 (6 bases). The CDR3 contains 18 residues. Trimming cost V 5 bases and J 7 bases, with 27 bases left between them. As DNA, the CDR3 is TGTGCCAGCAGTCCCCGGAGAGGGGAGGTCTGGCCCAATAATGAGCAGTTCTTC. It encodes CASSPRRGEVWPNNEQFF.

The rearrangement uses TRBV5-1 and TRBJ2-7; D may be TRBD2 (6 bases). The germline V and J ends were trimmed by 0 bases and 2 bases, with 12 bases remaining between them. Germline V gene lookup returns CDR1 SGHRS and CDR2 YFSETQ. This CDR3 spans 15 amino acids. In nucleotides, the CDR3 is TGCGCCAGCAGCTTGGAAGCCAGCGGGCCCTACGAGCAGTACTTC. Its protein product is CASSLEASGPYEQYF.

This clonotype was observed at least ten times. The V and J genes are TRBV30 and TRBJ2-7, with unresolved D. Trimming cost V 1 base and J 4 bases, with 11 bases left between them. Germline V gene data show CDR1 as GTSNPN and CDR2 as SVGIG (reference sequence). The CDR3 is 13 amino acids. The CDR3 region is CAWSGPSFYEQYF. The CDR3, as DNA: TGTGCCTGGAGTGGACCTAGTTTTTACGAGCAGTACTTC.

This clonotype was seen repeatedly, ten times or more. The rearrangement links TRBV6-1 to TRBJ1-4; the D is unclear. Germline loops: CDR1 MNHNS, CDR2 SASEGT. V lost 5 bases and J lost 1, with 8 bases in between. The CDR3 extends over 14 amino acids. DNA for the CDR3: TGTGCCAGCAGTCGACGGGTAACTAATGAAAAACTGTTTTTT. It translates to CASSRRVTNEKLFF.

The chain couples TRBV14 to TRBJ2-7, with D possibly matching TRBD2 (5 bases). V was clipped by 6 bases and J by 3 bases, with 12 bases between them. The length of the CDR3 is 13 residues. In germline, CDR1 is SGHDN, CDR2 FVKESK. Here the CDR3 reads CASSQSGVYEQYF. The CDR3 DNA reads TGTGCCAGCAGTCAGAGCGGTGTCTACGAGCAGTACTTC.

The rearrangement uses TRBV5-4 and TRBJ2-3; a possible D gene is TRBD2 (6 bases). CDR3 length equals 15 residues. V was trimmed by 5 bases and J by 4 bases, leaving 17 bases between them. The germline V gene has CDR1 SGHNT and CDR2 YYREEE (reference sequence). This chain's CDR3 is CASRGSGNGADTQYF. CDR3 in DNA: TGTGCCAGCAGGGGTAGCGGAAACGGGGCAGATACGCAGTATTTT.

This clonotype was seen ten or more times. This chain connects TRBV20-1 to TRBJ2-7; D may be TRBD1 (6 bases). Germline CDR1 is DFQATT and CDR2 is SNEGSKA (reference sequence). This CDR3 is 14 amino acids long. Trimming cost V 7 bases and J 5 bases, with 21 bases left between them. This chain's CDR3 is CSGVRIGTTDEQYF. CDR3 nucleotide sequence: TGCAGTGGGGTCAGAATCGGGACAACCGACGAGCAGTACTTC.

This clonotype was observed at least ten times. V gene TRBV14 combines with J gene TRBJ1-2, with 7 bases fitting TRBD1. With 9 bases clipped from V and 3 bases from J, the junction kept 4 bases outside the gene matches. Per germline, CDR1 SGHDN and CDR2 FVKESK. The CDR3 consists of 12 residues. The CDR3 nucleotides are TGTGCCAGACAGGGGAAAGACTATGGCTACACCTTC. Translated, it gives CARQGKDYGYTF. The full variable domain, its missing parts supplied by reference TRBV14 and TRBJ1-2, is EAGVTQFPSHSVIEKGQTVTLRCDPISGHDNLYWYRRVMGKEIKFLLHFVKESKQDESGMPNNRFLAERTGGTYSTLKVQPAELEDSGVYFCARQGKDYGYTFGSGTRLTVV.

The chain employs TRBV12-3 or TRBV12-4 and TRBJ2-3; 14 bases are a match to TRBD2. The CDR3 is made up of 15 amino acids. V shed 5 bases and J 5 bases; nucleotides not matched to a gene: 3. CDR3 nucleotide sequence: TGTGCCAGCAGTCCCGGGACTAGCGGGGGAGATACGCAGTATTTT. It specifies CASSPGTSGGDTQYF.